This is a list of T cell receptor beta chains from one sample in a study of shared T cell receptors in the human thymus. Sequencing was performed with immunoSEQ multiplex PCR; in TCRdb, only in-frame clones are kept and a portion is missing. The sample consists of hundreds of thousands of clones, 70% to 90% of them appearing once. The same sample was also studied in work on human thymus T cells.

Sequencing was done on a sample of thymocytes. These receptors were obtained from a girl under three years old with a congenital heart defect. The CDR3 runs from the conserved cysteine through the conserved F or W. D genes are given only for firm matches. Clone size is shown for a subset of rows, as once, few, many or a class of expanded clone.

v_gene	abundance	d_gene	j_gene	CDR3aa	CDR3nt
TRBV25-1	once	-	TRBJ1-2	CASSEGLIYGYTF	TGTGCCAGCAGTGAGGGCCTGATCTATGGCTACACCTTC
TRBV7-9	-	-	TRBJ2-2	CASSLDLPGTGELFF	TGTGCCAGCAGCTTGGACCTCCCGGGGACCGGGGAGCTGTTTTTT
TRBV10-3	-	TRBD1	TRBJ2-2	CAISPGQGRSRGTGELFF	TGTGCCATCAGTCCGGGACAGGGGCGGTCGCGAGGCACCGGGGAGCTGTTTTTT
TRBV4-1	-	-	TRBJ2-3	CASSRNLGRGQADTRYF	TGCGCCAGCAGCCGGAACCTCGGGCGGGGCCAGGCGGATACGCGGTATTTT
TRBV6-5	once	TRBD1	TRBJ2-7	CASSLVRTGPHEQYF	TGTGCCAGCAGCCTCGTACGGACAGGACCCCACGAGCAGTACTTC
TRBV5-4	-	-	TRBJ2-3	CASSSGDRTDTQYF	TGTGCCAGCAGCTCGGGGGACCGCACAGATACGCAGTATTTT
TRBV18	-	-	TRBJ1-4	CASSPRRGANEKLFF	TGTGCCAGCTCACCGCGGAGGGGAGCTAATGAAAAACTGTTTTTT
TRBV11-3	once	-	TRBJ2-5	CASSLGRGSTQETQYF	TGTGCCAGCAGCTTAGGTCGGGGGAGTACTCAAGAGACCCAGTACTTC
TRBV4-1	-	TRBD2	TRBJ2-1	CASSQDPRLANEQFF	TGCGCCAGCAGCCAAGATCCAAGACTAGCGAATGAGCAGTTCTTC
TRBV5-6	-	TRBD2	TRBJ2-3	CASSLVGGPSGVFTDTQYF	TGTGCCAGCAGCTTGGTTGGGGGCCCTAGCGGGGTATTCACGGATACGCAGTATTTT
TRBV14	-	TRBD2	TRBJ2-1	CASSQGTGGGYNEQFF	TGTGCCAGCAGCCAAGGCACGGGAGGGGGCTACAATGAGCAGTTCTTC
TRBV23-1	-	-	TRBJ1-2	CASSQSWERTGIYGYTF	TGCGCCAGCAGTCAATCATGGGAGAGGACGGGGATCTATGGCTACACCTTC